A selection of T cell receptor beta chains follows, all from one sample in a study of shared clonotypes between healthy human individuals. Only in-frame clones appear in the TCRdb table, and some are missing; sequencing was by immunoSEQ multiplex PCR. In the table there are some 2.1 million clones, 85% to 95% of which are singletons. The specimen sequenced was naive CD4+ T cells sorted from blood. These receptors were obtained from a man aged 18 to 29 in good health. CDR3s include the opening cysteine and the closing phenylalanine or tryptophan. Each record gives: clone size, J gene, V gene, D gene, CDR3 protein, CDR3 DNA. A D gene is named only where the DNA matches it firmly. Rows give clone size only sometimes, using once, few, many, or a class for an expanded clone.

clone_size: NA
j_call: TRBJ2-3
v_call: TRBV5-1
d_call: TRBD1
cdr3_aa: CASSMDRGDTDTQYF
cdr3_nt: TGCGCCAGCAGCATGGACAGGGGGGACACAGATACGCAGTATTTT

clone_size: NA
j_call: TRBJ1-1
v_call: TRBV18
d_call: NA
cdr3_aa: CASSPGNVEAFF
cdr3_nt: TGTGCCAGCTCACCAGGGAACGTTGAAGCTTTCTTT

clone_size: NA
j_call: TRBJ1-4
v_call: TRBV6-6
d_call: NA
cdr3_aa: CASSQQGVGEKLFF
cdr3_nt: TGTGCCAGCAGTCAACAGGGTGTCGGTGAAAAACTGTTTTTT

clone_size: NA
j_call: TRBJ2-2
v_call: TRBV5-6
d_call: TRBD1
cdr3_aa: CASSYRGVGTGELFF
cdr3_nt: TGTGCCAGCAGCTACAGGGGAGTAGGCACCGGGGAGCTGTTTTTT

clone_size: NA
j_call: TRBJ1-5
v_call: TRBV6-5
d_call: TRBD1
cdr3_aa: CASRGSTGGNEPQHF
cdr3_nt: TGTGCCAGCCGGGGCTCGACAGGGGGCAACGAGCCCCAGCATTTT

clone_size: NA
j_call: TRBJ1-5
v_call: TRBV2
d_call: NA
cdr3_aa: CASSGRTVNQPQHF
cdr3_nt: TGTGCCAGCAGTGGAAGGACAGTCAATCAGCCCCAGCATTTT

clone_size: once
j_call: TRBJ2-7
v_call: TRBV6-6
d_call: NA
cdr3_aa: CASSYGGGRNEQYF
cdr3_nt: TGTGCCAGCAGTTACGGGGGGGGGCGCAACGAGCAGTACTTC

clone_size: NA
j_call: TRBJ1-2
v_call: TRBV28
d_call: TRBD1
cdr3_aa: CASSDPTGGDYGYTF
cdr3_nt: TGTGCCAGCAGTGACCCGACAGGGGGCGACTATGGCTACACCTTC

clone_size: NA
j_call: TRBJ1-6
v_call: TRBV2
d_call: NA
cdr3_aa: CASTLVVTGNSPLHF
cdr3_nt: TGTGCCAGCACACTTGTGGTTACGGGCAATTCACCCCTCCACTTT

clone_size: NA
j_call: TRBJ2-1
v_call: TRBV30
d_call: TRBD1
cdr3_aa: CAWGGTGPLLEQFF
cdr3_nt: TGTGCCTGGGGGGGGACAGGTCCACTTCTTGAGCAGTTCTTC

clone_size: once
j_call: TRBJ2-4
v_call: TRBV6-5
d_call: NA
cdr3_aa: CASSYSAGSKNIQYF
cdr3_nt: TGTGCCAGCAGTTACTCGGCGGGTTCCAAAAACATTCAGTACTTC

clone_size: NA
j_call: TRBJ1-2
v_call: TRBV6-6
d_call: NA
cdr3_aa: CASSWAAGNYGYTF
cdr3_nt: TGTGCCAGCAGTTGGGCCGCCGGAAACTATGGCTACACCTTC

clone_size: NA
j_call: TRBJ1-1
v_call: TRBV30
d_call: NA
cdr3_aa: CAWDSGGTNTEAFF
cdr3_nt: TGTGCCTGGGATTCGGGGGGGACGAACACTGAAGCTTTCTTT

clone_size: NA
j_call: TRBJ2-7
v_call: TRBV18
d_call: NA
cdr3_aa: CASSPGPSYEQYF
cdr3_nt: TGTGCCAGCTCACCAGGGCCTTCCTACGAGCAGTACTTC

clone_size: NA
j_call: TRBJ2-5
v_call: TRBV10-3
d_call: NA
cdr3_aa: CASTRGLGETQYF
cdr3_nt: TGTGCCAGCACGCGGGGGCTGGGAGAGACCCAGTACTTC

clone_size: NA
j_call: TRBJ2-5
v_call: TRBV7-2
d_call: NA
cdr3_aa: CASSPRETQYF
cdr3_nt: TGTGCCAGCAGCCCTCGGGAGACCCAGTACTTC

clone_size: NA
j_call: TRBJ1-4
v_call: TRBV18
d_call: NA
cdr3_aa: CASSATEKLFF
cdr3_nt: TGTGCCAGCTCAGCGACAGAAAAACTGTTTTTT

clone_size: NA
j_call: TRBJ1-2
v_call: TRBV18
d_call: TRBD1
cdr3_aa: CASSPQGAKVPNYGYTF
cdr3_nt: TGTGCCAGCTCACCCCAGGGGGCGAAGGTCCCTAACTATGGCTACACCTTC

clone_size: once
j_call: TRBJ2-5
v_call: TRBV18
d_call: NA
cdr3_aa: CASSPAGETQYF
cdr3_nt: TGTGCCAGCTCCCCGGCGGGGGAGACCCAGTACTTC

clone_size: NA
j_call: TRBJ1-2
v_call: TRBV29-1
d_call: NA
cdr3_aa: CSVEEMGRPGNYGYTF
cdr3_nt: TGCAGCGTTGAAGAGATGGGCAGGCCTGGTAACTATGGCTACACCTTC

clone_size: NA
j_call: TRBJ2-4
v_call: TRBV19
d_call: TRBD2
cdr3_aa: CASSPSGTISNIQYF
cdr3_nt: TGTGCCAGTAGTCCCTCCGGGACTATCTCAAACATTCAGTACTTC

clone_size: NA
j_call: TRBJ2-3
v_call: TRBV7-9
d_call: NA
cdr3_aa: CASSPRGDTQYF
cdr3_nt: TGTGCCAGCAGCCCGAGAGGAGATACGCAGTATTTT

clone_size: NA
j_call: TRBJ2-3
v_call: TRBV19
d_call: NA
cdr3_aa: CASSIGPGHTDTQYF
cdr3_nt: TGTGCCAGTAGTATAGGGCCAGGGCACACAGATACGCAGTATTTT

clone_size: NA
j_call: TRBJ1-5
v_call: TRBV28
d_call: NA
cdr3_aa: CASRGQPHQPQHF
cdr3_nt: TGTGCCAGCAGGGGACAACCTCATCAGCCCCAGCATTTT

clone_size: NA
j_call: TRBJ1-1
v_call: TRBV29-1
d_call: NA
cdr3_aa: CSVSRTETEAFF
cdr3_nt: TGCAGCGTTTCGAGGACAGAGACTGAAGCTTTCTTT

clone_size: NA
j_call: TRBJ2-7
v_call: TRBV10-3
d_call: NA
cdr3_aa: CAISDPYRQESLTYEQYF
cdr3_nt: TGTGCCATCAGTGACCCCTATAGACAGGAGAGTTTAACCTACGAGCAGTACTTC

clone_size: NA
j_call: TRBJ1-1
v_call: TRBV10-1
d_call: TRBD1
cdr3_aa: CASSERYGTDTEAFF
cdr3_nt: TGCGCCAGCAGTGAACGTTATGGGACAGACACTGAAGCTTTCTTT

clone_size: NA
j_call: TRBJ1-6
v_call: TRBV19
d_call: NA
cdr3_aa: CASSTRRDWRGNSPLHF
cdr3_nt: TGTGCCAGTAGTACCCGGCGGGACTGGCGAGGGAATTCACCCCTCCACTTT

clone_size: NA
j_call: TRBJ2-1
v_call: TRBV10-3
d_call: NA
cdr3_aa: CAISEAGQFNEQFF
cdr3_nt: TGTGCCATCAGTGAGGCGGGACAGTTCAATGAGCAGTTCTTC

clone_size: NA
j_call: TRBJ1-2
v_call: TRBV7-3
d_call: TRBD1
cdr3_aa: CASSLGDSGGYTF
cdr3_nt: TGTGCCAGCAGCTTAGGGGACAGCGGGGGCTACACCTTC

clone_size: NA
j_call: TRBJ1-5
v_call: TRBV6-1
d_call: TRBD1
cdr3_aa: CASRGQEKNQPQHF
cdr3_nt: TGTGCCAGCAGAGGACAGGAGAAAAATCAGCCCCAGCATTTT

clone_size: NA
j_call: TRBJ2-1
v_call: TRBV29-1
d_call: TRBD2
cdr3_aa: CSGGLAISYNEQFF
cdr3_nt: TGCAGCGGGGGACTAGCAATATCCTACAATGAGCAGTTCTTC

clone_size: NA
j_call: TRBJ2-1
v_call: TRBV27
d_call: NA
cdr3_aa: CASSFRGLIRGSEGWGNEQFF
cdr3_nt: TGTGCCAGCAGTTTCAGGGGCTTGATTCGGGGCTCCGAGGGTTGGGGCAATGAGCAGTTCTTC

clone_size: NA
j_call: TRBJ2-5
v_call: TRBV28
d_call: TRBD1
cdr3_aa: CASSPTGGEETQYF
cdr3_nt: TGTGCCAGCAGCCCGACAGGGGGGGAAGAGACCCAGTACTTC

clone_size: NA
j_call: TRBJ2-2
v_call: TRBV11-2
d_call: NA
cdr3_aa: CASSARNTGELFF
cdr3_nt: TGTGCCAGCAGCGCCAGAAACACCGGGGAGCTGTTTTTT

clone_size: NA
j_call: TRBJ2-7
v_call: TRBV19
d_call: NA
cdr3_aa: CASSRVGDYEQYF
cdr3_nt: TGTGCCAGTAGCCGAGTGGGGGATTACGAGCAGTACTTC

clone_size: NA
j_call: TRBJ1-5
v_call: TRBV19
d_call: TRBD1
cdr3_aa: CASSVDRGKGNSNQPQHF
cdr3_nt: TGTGCCAGTAGTGTGGACAGGGGAAAGGGGAATAGCAATCAGCCCCAGCATTTT

clone_size: NA
j_call: TRBJ1-2
v_call: TRBV2
d_call: TRBD1
cdr3_aa: CASSDDRGWYGYTF
cdr3_nt: TGTGCCAGCAGTGACGACAGGGGTTGGTATGGCTACACCTTC

clone_size: NA
j_call: TRBJ2-7
v_call: TRBV13
d_call: TRBD2
cdr3_aa: CASSSGTSGIYEQYF
cdr3_nt: TGTGCCAGCAGCTCAGGGACTAGCGGGATCTACGAGCAGTACTTC

clone_size: NA
j_call: TRBJ1-2
v_call: TRBV14
d_call: NA
cdr3_aa: CASSQGLGYGYTF
cdr3_nt: TGTGCCAGCAGCCAAGGGCTCGGTTATGGCTACACCTTC

clone_size: NA
j_call: TRBJ2-7
v_call: TRBV30
d_call: TRBD2
cdr3_aa: CAWSVTGGTIYEQYF
cdr3_nt: TGTGCCTGGAGTGTAACGGGAGGAACGATCTACGAGCAGTACTTC

clone_size: NA
j_call: TRBJ1-4
v_call: TRBV4-1
d_call: NA
cdr3_aa: CASSQGDTATNEKLFF
cdr3_nt: TGCGCCAGCAGCCAGGGCGACACTGCAACTAATGAAAAACTGTTTTTT

clone_size: NA
j_call: TRBJ2-5
v_call: TRBV19
d_call: TRBD2
cdr3_aa: CASSTKGPLAGTETQYF
cdr3_nt: TGTGCCAGTAGTACTAAAGGCCCACTAGCGGGGACAGAGACCCAGTACTTC

clone_size: NA
j_call: TRBJ2-1
v_call: TRBV5-8
d_call: TRBD2
cdr3_aa: CASSLIWTSGYYNEQFF
cdr3_nt: TGTGCCAGCAGTCTGATCTGGACTAGCGGGTACTACAATGAGCAGTTCTTC

clone_size: once
j_call: TRBJ2-7
v_call: TRBV6-6
d_call: NA
cdr3_aa: CASSYSRGGARYEQYF
cdr3_nt: TGTGCCAGCAGTTACTCTAGGGGGGGCGCGCGGTACGAGCAGTACTTC

clone_size: NA
j_call: TRBJ1-3
v_call: TRBV27
d_call: NA
cdr3_aa: CASSPVRGAAGNTIYF
cdr3_nt: TGTGCCAGCAGTCCGGTCCGGGGGGCGGCTGGAAACACCATATATTTT

clone_size: NA
j_call: TRBJ1-1
v_call: TRBV4-1
d_call: NA
cdr3_aa: CASSQDGLRRGGNINTEAFF
cdr3_nt: TGCGCCAGCAGCCAAGACGGGTTGAGGAGGGGCGGCAATATTAACACTGAAGCTTTCTTT

clone_size: NA
j_call: TRBJ2-7
v_call: TRBV13
d_call: TRBD2
cdr3_aa: CASSSSSGSGGVQYF
cdr3_nt: TGTGCCAGCAGCTCCTCTAGCGGGAGTGGGGGTGTGCAGTACTTC

clone_size: NA
j_call: TRBJ2-7
v_call: TRBV7-2
d_call: TRBD2
cdr3_aa: CASSLEVRTSGTYEQYF
cdr3_nt: TGTGCCAGCAGCTTAGAAGTCCGGACTAGCGGGACCTACGAGCAGTACTTC

clone_size: NA
j_call: TRBJ2-3
v_call: TRBV7-6
d_call: TRBD2
cdr3_aa: CASSQAGGASTDTQYF
cdr3_nt: TGTGCCAGCAGCCAAGCGGGAGGGGCTAGCACAGATACGCAGTATTTT

clone_size: few
j_call: TRBJ2-5
v_call: TRBV7-9
d_call: NA
cdr3_aa: CASSLVTYQETQYF
cdr3_nt: TGTGCCAGCAGCTTAGTTACTTACCAAGAGACCCAGTACTTC

clone_size: NA
j_call: TRBJ1-5
v_call: TRBV19
d_call: TRBD1
cdr3_aa: CASSSDRVNQPQHF
cdr3_nt: TGTGCCAGTAGCTCGGACAGGGTCAATCAGCCCCAGCATTTT

clone_size: NA
j_call: TRBJ1-2
v_call: TRBV7-8
d_call: TRBD1
cdr3_aa: CASSPRDRSPNGYTF
cdr3_nt: TGTGCCAGCAGCCCTCGGGACAGGTCGCCCAATGGCTACACCTTC